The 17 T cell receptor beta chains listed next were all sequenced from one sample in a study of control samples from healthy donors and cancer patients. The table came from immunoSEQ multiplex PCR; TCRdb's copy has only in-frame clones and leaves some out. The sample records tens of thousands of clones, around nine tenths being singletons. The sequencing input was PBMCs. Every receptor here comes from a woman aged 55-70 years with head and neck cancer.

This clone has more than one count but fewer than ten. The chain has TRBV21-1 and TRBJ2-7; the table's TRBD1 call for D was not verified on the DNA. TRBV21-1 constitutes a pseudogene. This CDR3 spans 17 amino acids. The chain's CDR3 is CASSKALGRAAWGEQYF. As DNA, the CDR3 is TGTGCCAGCAGCAAAGCGCTCGGCAGGGCTGCTTGGGGCGAGCAGTACTTC.

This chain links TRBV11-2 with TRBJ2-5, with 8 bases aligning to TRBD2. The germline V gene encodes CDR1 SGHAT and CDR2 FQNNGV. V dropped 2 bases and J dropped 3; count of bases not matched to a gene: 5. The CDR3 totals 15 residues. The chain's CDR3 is CASSLNGRAEETQYF. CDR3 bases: TGTGCCAGCAGCTTAAACGGGAGGGCCGAAGAGACCCAGTACTTC.

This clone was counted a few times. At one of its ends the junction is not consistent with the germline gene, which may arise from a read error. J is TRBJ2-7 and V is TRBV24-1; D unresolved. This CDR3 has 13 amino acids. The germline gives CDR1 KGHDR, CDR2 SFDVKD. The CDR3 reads CATSDFGTYEQYF. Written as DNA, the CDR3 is TGTGCCACCAGCGATTTTGGAACCTACGAGCAGTACTTC.

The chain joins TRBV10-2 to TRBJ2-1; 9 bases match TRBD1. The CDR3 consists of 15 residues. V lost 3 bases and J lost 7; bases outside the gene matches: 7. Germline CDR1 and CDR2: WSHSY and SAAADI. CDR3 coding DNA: TGCGCCAGCAGTGACCCCGGGACAGGGATTAATGAGCAGTTCTTC. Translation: CASSDPGTGINEQFF.

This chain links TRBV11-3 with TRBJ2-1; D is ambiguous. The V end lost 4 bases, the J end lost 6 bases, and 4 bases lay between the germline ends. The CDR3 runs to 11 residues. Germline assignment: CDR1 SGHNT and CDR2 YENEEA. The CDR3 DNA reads TGTGCCAGCAGCTCCACCAATGAGCAGTTCTTC. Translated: CASSSTNEQFF.

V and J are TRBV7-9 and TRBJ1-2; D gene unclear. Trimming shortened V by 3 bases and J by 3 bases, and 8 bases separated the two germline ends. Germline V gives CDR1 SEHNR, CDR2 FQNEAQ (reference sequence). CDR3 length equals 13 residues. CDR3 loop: CASSFPGDYGYTF. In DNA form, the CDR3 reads TGTGCCAGCAGCTTTCCCGGAGACTATGGCTACACCTTC.

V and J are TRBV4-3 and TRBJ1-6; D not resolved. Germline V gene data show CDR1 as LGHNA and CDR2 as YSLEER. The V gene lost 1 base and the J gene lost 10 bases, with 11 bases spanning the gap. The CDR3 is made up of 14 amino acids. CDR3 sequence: CASSQALWSSPLHF. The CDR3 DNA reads TGCGCCAGCAGCCAAGCGCTCTGGTCCTCACCCCTCCACTTT.

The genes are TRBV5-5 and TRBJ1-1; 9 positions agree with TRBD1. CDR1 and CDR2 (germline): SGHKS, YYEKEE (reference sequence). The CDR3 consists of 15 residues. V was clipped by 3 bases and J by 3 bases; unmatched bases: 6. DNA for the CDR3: TGTGCCAGCAGCTGGGGACAGGGATTGGACACTGAAGCTTTCTTT. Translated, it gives CASSWGQGLDTEAFF.

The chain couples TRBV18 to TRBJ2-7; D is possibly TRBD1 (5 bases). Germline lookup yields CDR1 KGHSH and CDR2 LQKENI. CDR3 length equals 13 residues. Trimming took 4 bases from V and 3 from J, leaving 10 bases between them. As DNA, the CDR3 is TGTGCCAGCTCACTACAGGAGAGCTACGAGCAGTACTTC. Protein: CASSLQESYEQYF.

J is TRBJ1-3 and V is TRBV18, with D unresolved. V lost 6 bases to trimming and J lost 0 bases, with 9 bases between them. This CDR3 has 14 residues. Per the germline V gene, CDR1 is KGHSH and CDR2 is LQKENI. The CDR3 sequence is CASSARSSGNTIYF. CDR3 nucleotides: TGTGCCAGCTCTGCGAGGAGCTCTGGAAACACCATATATTTT.

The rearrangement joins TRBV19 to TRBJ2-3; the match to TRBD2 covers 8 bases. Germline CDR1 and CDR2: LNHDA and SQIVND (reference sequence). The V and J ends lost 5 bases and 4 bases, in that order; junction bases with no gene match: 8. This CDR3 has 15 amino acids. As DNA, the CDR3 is TGTGCCAGTAGTCCAGGGGCGGGAGGTGCAGATACGCAGTATTTT. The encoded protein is CASSPGAGGADTQYF. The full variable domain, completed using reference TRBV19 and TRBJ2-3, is DGGITQSPKYLFRKEGQNVTLSCEQNLNHDAMYWYRQDPGQGLRLIYYSQIVNDFQKGDIAEGYSVSREKKESFPLTVTSAQKNPTAFYLCASSPGAGGADTQYFGPGTRLTVL.

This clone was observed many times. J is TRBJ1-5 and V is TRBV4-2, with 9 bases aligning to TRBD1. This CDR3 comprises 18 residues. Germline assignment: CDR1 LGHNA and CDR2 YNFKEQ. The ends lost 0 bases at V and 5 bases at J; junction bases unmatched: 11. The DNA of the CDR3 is TGTGCCAGCAGCCAAGATCCCCCGGGACAGGGTCTTCATCAGCCCCAGCATTTT. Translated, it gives CASSQDPPGQGLHQPQHF.

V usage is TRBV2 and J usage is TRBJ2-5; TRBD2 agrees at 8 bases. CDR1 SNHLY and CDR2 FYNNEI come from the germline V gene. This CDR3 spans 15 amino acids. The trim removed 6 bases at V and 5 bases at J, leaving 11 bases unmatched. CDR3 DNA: TGTGCCAGCAGCGGAGGGGGACCGGGAGGGGAGACCCAGTACTTC. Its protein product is CASSGGGPGGETQYF.

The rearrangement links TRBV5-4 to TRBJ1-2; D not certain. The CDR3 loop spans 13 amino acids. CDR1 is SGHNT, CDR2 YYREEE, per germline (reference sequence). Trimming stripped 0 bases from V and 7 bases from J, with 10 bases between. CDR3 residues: CASSLGPLGGYTF. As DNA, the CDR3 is TGTGCCAGCAGCTTGGGACCCCTCGGTGGCTACACCTTC.

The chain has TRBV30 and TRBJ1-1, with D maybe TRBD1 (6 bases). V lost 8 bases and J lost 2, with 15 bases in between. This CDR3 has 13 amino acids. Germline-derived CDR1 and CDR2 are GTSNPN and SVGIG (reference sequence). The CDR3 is CAGHRATNTEAFF. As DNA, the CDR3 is TGTGCCGGCCACAGGGCGACAAACACTGAAGCTTTCTTT.

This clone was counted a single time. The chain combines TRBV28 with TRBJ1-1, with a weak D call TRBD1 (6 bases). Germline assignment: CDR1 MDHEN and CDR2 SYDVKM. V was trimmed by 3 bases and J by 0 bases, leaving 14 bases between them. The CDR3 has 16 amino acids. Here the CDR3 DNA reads TGTGCCAGCAGTTTTACAGGGCGGGGGTTGAACACTGAAGCTTTCTTT. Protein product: CASSFTGRGLNTEAFF.

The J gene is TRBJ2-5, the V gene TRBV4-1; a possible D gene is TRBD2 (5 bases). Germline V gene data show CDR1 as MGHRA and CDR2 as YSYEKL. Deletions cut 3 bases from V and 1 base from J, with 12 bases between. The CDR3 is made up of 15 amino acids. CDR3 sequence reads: CASSQAPGSQETQYF. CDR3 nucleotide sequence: TGCGCCAGCAGCCAGGCCCCGGGATCCCAAGAGACCCAGTACTTC.